These 13 T cell receptor beta chains were sequenced from one sample in a study of molecular identifiers for immune sequencing clone quantification. From the PCR reads, TCRdb called clonotypes with MiXCR, one entry per CDR3 protein. The sample comprises a few hundred thousand distinct CDR3 sequences, about a quarter of which are singletons, and about 0.75% rests with the top ten. The sequencing input was naive CD8+ T cells from blood, with Jurkat cell RNA spiked in. Subset defined: FACS-sorted CD8+CD4-CCR7+CD45RA+ naive T cells. The receptors here all came from a human donor in good health. Some libraries in this study had Jurkat cell RNA spiked in.

The rearrangement uses TRBV9 and TRBJ2-5, with 10 bases identical to TRBD1. This CDR3 region has 16 residues. V was pared by 3 bases and J by 5 bases, with 10 bases of the junction left unmatched. The germline CDR1 and CDR2 sequences are SGDLS and YYNGEE. The DNA for the CDR3 is TGTGCCAGCAGCGATAACCGGGACAGGGGAGGGGAGACCCAGTACTTC. Translation: CASSDNRDRGGETQYF. The whole variable domain, remainder taken from reference TRBV9 and TRBJ2-5, is DSGVTQTPKHLITATGQRVTLRCSPRSGDLSVYWYQQSLDQGLQFLIQYYNGEERAKGNILERFSAQQFPDLHSELNLSSLELGDSALYFCASSDNRDRGGETQYFGPGTRLLVL.

The chain links TRBV7-9 to TRBJ2-5, with no clear D. The CDR3 is 14 amino acids. The V gene lost 5 bases and the J gene lost 7 bases, with 17 bases spanning the gap. From germline, CDR1 is SEHNR and CDR2 FQNEAQ (reference sequence). Here the CDR3 DNA reads TGTGCCAGCAGCCAGGACGTAAACGAAGGGACCCAGTACTTC. Translation gives CASSQDVNEGTQYF.

This clonotype was observed at least ten times. This rearrangement joins TRBV9 to TRBJ1-1; possible D gene TRBD1, 5 bases. The germline gives CDR1 SGDLS, CDR2 YYNGEE. V dropped 4 bases and J dropped 1 base, with 8 bases sitting between them. There are 13 residues in the CDR3. The CDR3 sequence: CASSWDPNTEAFF. The CDR3 DNA reads TGTGCCAGCAGCTGGGACCCGAACACTGAAGCTTTCTTT.

CDR3 coding DNA: TGTGCCAGCTGTATGACAGGGATTCAAGAAAAACTGTTTTTT. Translation: CASCMTGIQEKLFF. The chain recombines TRBV2 with TRBJ1-4, with 7 nucleotides matching TRBD1. Per germline, CDR1 SNHLY and CDR2 FYNNEI. CDR3 length: 14 residues. V gave up 8 bases and J gave up 8 bases; unmatched junction bases: 11. Together with reference TRBV2 and TRBJ1-4, the CDR3 gives the full variable domain: EPEVTQTPSHQVTQMGQEVILRCVPISNHLYFYWYRQILGQKVEFLVSFYNNEISEKSEIFDDQFSVERPDGSNFTLKIRSTKLEDSAMYFCASCMTGIQEKLFFGSGTQLSVL.

This clonotype was seen repeatedly, ten times or more. The chain employs TRBV12-3 or TRBV12-4 and TRBJ2-5, with D perhaps matching TRBD2 (6 bases). Between the trimmed V and J ends, which lost 6 bases and 5 bases, there was a span of 10 bases. CDR3 length: 12 residues. For the CDR3, the DNA is TGTGCCAGCAGCTGGGGGGATGAGACCCAGTACTTC. Amino acids: CASSWGDETQYF.

This chain uses TRBV27 with TRBJ2-6; D possibly corresponds to TRBD1 (5 bases). The CDR3 length is 15 residues. Trimming pared 7 bases from V and 0 bases from J, leaving 10 bases between. The V gene's germline CDR1 is MNHEY and CDR2 SMNVEV (reference sequence). In DNA, the CDR3 is TGTGCCAGCACCGACAGTTTCTCTGGGGCCAACGTCCTGACTTTC. Encoded protein: CASTDSFSGANVLTF.

This chain links TRBV5-1 with TRBJ2-2; 7 bases line up with TRBD1. With V trimmed by 4 bases and J by 5 bases, 11 bases remained unmatched. This CDR3 region has 16 residues. Germline-derived CDR1 and CDR2 are SGHRS and YFSETQ. CDR3 amino acids: CASSAGTVKLTGELFF. Written as DNA, the CDR3 is TGCGCCAGCAGCGCCGGGACAGTTAAGCTTACCGGGGAGCTGTTTTTT.

The chain couples TRBV6-4 to TRBJ2-2, with D possibly TRBD2 on 6 matching bases. CDR1 and CDR2 (germline): MRHNA, SNTAGT. The V gene lost 2 bases and the J gene lost 7 bases, with 11 bases spanning the gap. The CDR3 length is 14 residues. CDR3 nucleotides: TGTGCCAGCAGTGACGGAGGACTATTCGGGGAGCTGTTTTTT. This sequence encodes CASSDGGLFGELFF.

This clonotype was seen just once. The chain uses TRBV7-6 and TRBJ2-7; 7 bases fit TRBD2. The CDR3 consists of 15 residues. The V gene end was trimmed by 1 base and the J gene end by 12 bases; junction bases not matched to a gene: 15. Germline V gene sequence: CDR1 SGHVS, CDR2 FNYEAQ. CDR3 in amino acids: CASSLEASGIYAPYF. CDR3 in DNA: TGTGCCAGCAGCTTAGAGGCTAGCGGCATCTACGCGCCGTACTTC.

Many counts were recorded for this clonotype. The rearrangement joins TRBV4-1 to TRBJ1-6; D not resolved. CDR3 length: 11 residues. V lost 1 base, J lost 9 bases, and 1 base lay in between. Germline V gene sequence: CDR1 MGHRA, CDR2 YSYEKL. CDR3 DNA sequence: TGCGCCAGCAGCCAAGGTTCACCCCTCCACTTT. Translation gives CASSQGSPLHF.

V is TRBV14 and J is TRBJ2-1, with 7 nucleotides matching TRBD1. V trimming: 3 bases; J trimming: 5 bases; junction bases outside the gene matches: 7. The CDR3 has 15 amino acids. CDR1 is SGHDN, CDR2 FVKESK, per germline. The CDR3 DNA sequence: TGTGCCAGCAGCCATCTACAGGGGTCCCACAATGAGCAGTTCTTC. It translates to CASSHLQGSHNEQFF. Full variable domain (outside the CDR3, taken from reference TRBV14 and TRBJ2-1): EAGVTQFPSHSVIEKGQTVTLRCDPISGHDNLYWYRRVMGKEIKFLLHFVKESKQDESGMPNNRFLAERTGGTYSTLKVQPAELEDSGVYFCASSHLQGSHNEQFFGPGTRLTVL.

Only a few counts were recorded for this clonotype. The chain joins TRBV11-2 to TRBJ1-1; 11 positions match TRBD1. In germline, CDR1 is SGHAT, CDR2 FQNNGV. The trim removed 5 bases at V and 6 bases at J, leaving 8 bases unmatched. The CDR3 sequence is 15 residues long. Here the CDR3 reads CASSPEDRGRPEAFF. In DNA, the CDR3 is TGTGCCAGCAGCCCCGAGGACAGGGGGCGACCTGAAGCTTTCTTT.

In its sample, this clonotype was seen a few times. The rearrangement joins TRBV6-2 or TRBV6-3 to TRBJ2-1, with D perhaps matching TRBD2 (5 bases). Trimming shortened V by 0 bases and J by 7 bases, and 10 bases separated the two germline ends. The CDR3 sequence is 14 residues long. Per the germline V gene, CDR1 is MNHEY and CDR2 is SVGEGT. In DNA, the CDR3 is TGTGCCAGCAGTTACTCACCGGGGTTGAATGAGCAGTTCTTC. It yields the protein CASSYSPGLNEQFF.